This TCR beta chain was recorded in a study of cytomegalovirus exposure and HLA in healthy donors. For the study at large: An earlier analysis identified 95 million to 120 million unique TCR beta sequences in about 200 million T cells. HLA-typed donors were the source of about 85 million unique TCRs, which an early data release held.

Unmatched junction bases numbered 12, after V lost 4 bases and J lost 2 bases. There are 16 residues in the CDR3. Germline CDR1 reads SGHDT; CDR2 reads YYEEEE. Healthy people donating bone marrow made up the donors. The PCR used 60 Vbeta and 13 Jbeta primers. Here immunoSEQ multiplex PCR was the method, and the copy in TCRdb shows in-frame clones only, minus some. The sample carries 75,000 to 80,000 clones, more than 75% recorded once. This clonotype was obtained from a male donor in good health and CMV-seropositive. The chain carries TRBV5-6 and TRBJ2-7; 7 nucleotides line up with TRBD1. The sample consisted of PBMCs. CDR3 loop: CASSRTDRVLPYEQYF. The CDR3, as DNA: TGTGCCAGCAGCCGCACTGACAGGGTACTCCCCTACGAGCAGTACTTC.